The rows below give T cell receptor beta chains drawn from one sample of a study of cytomegalovirus exposure and HLA in healthy donors. Profiled with immunoSEQ multiplex PCR; TCRdb holds only in-frame clones, not every one. This sample has roughly 100,000 clones, with roughly three quarters found just once. Sequences were obtained from PBMCs. The receptors here all came from a middle-aged man in good health and CMV-seronegative. Both conserved end residues are part of each CDR3. The order of the fields is J gene, D gene, clone size, V gene, CDR3 DNA, CDR3 protein. The D gene is left open where the match is weak. The size field is filled for only some rows; it gives once, few, many or a size class.

TRBJ2-6,NA,NA,TRBV9,TGTGCCAGCAGCGTACAGGGGACCGGGGCCAACGTCCTGACTTTC,CASSVQGTGANVLTF
TRBJ1-2,TRBD1,few,TRBV4-3,TGCGCCAGCAGCCACAACCGACAGGGGGCTAACTATGGCTACACCTTC,CASSHNRQGANYGYTF
TRBJ2-7,TRBD1,few,TRBV4-2,TGTGCCAGCAGCCACCGACTTATAAAGGGACAGGGTTTCAACGAGCAGTACTTC,CASSHRLIKGQGFNEQYF
TRBJ2-7,NA,few,TRBV11-2,TGTGCCAGCAGCTTAATGCGGCAGGGGTGGGAAGAGCAGTACTTC,CASSLMRQGWEEQYF
TRBJ1-1,TRBD1,few,TRBV19,TGTGCCAGTAATGCAGGGGGCACTGAAGCTTTCTTT,CASNAGGTEAFF
TRBJ2-5,NA,NA,TRBV10-2,TGCGCCAGCAGTGAGTCTAAATGGCACGTCCAAGAGACCCAGTACTTC,CASSESKWHVQETQYF
TRBJ1-1,NA,NA,TRBV25-1,TGTGCCAGCAGTAAAGACATCACTGAAGCTTTCTTT,CASSKDITEAFF
TRBJ1-1,TRBD1,once,TRBV28,TGTGCCAGCAGTTTCGTCCCGGACAGGGGCCATGAGAGCACTGAAGCTTTCTTT,CASSFVPDRGHESTEAFF
TRBJ2-1,TRBD2,NA,TRBV5-6,TGTGCCAGCAGCTTGCTAGCGGGGGGATACAATGAGCAGTTCTTC,CASSLLAGGYNEQFF
TRBJ1-4,TRBD1,NA,TRBV7-9,TGTTCCAGCAGCCGGCAGGGGGCGCCGGATGAAAAACTGTTTTTT,CSSSRQGAPDEKLFF
TRBJ2-3,TRBD1,NA,TRBV5-6,TGTGCCAGCAGCGGAAACAGGGGAAGCACAGATACGCAGTATTTT,CASSGNRGSTDTQYF
TRBJ2-7,NA,NA,TRBV29-1,TGCAGCGTTGAAAGAGACTACGGCGAGCAGTACTTC,CSVERDYGEQYF
TRBJ1-5,NA,NA,TRBV30,TGTGCCTGGAGTGTAGTGGGGCTGGGGAGCAATCAGCCCCAGCATTTT,CAWSVVGLGSNQPQHF
TRBJ2-5,TRBD1,NA,TRBV28,TGTGCCAGCAGTAGACAGGGGGGGCGGGAGACCCAGTACTTC,CASSRQGGRETQYF
TRBJ2-5,TRBD2,NA,TRBV19,TGTGCCAGCACTAGCGGGGATGAGACCCAGTACTTC,CASTSGDETQYF
TRBJ1-1,NA,NA,TRBV7-2,TGTGCCAGCAGCTTAGGCCAGGTAAACACTGAAGCTTTCTTT,CASSLGQVNTEAFF
TRBJ1-4,TRBD1,once,TRBV2,TGTGCCAGCGTACCCGTGGAACAGGGGGAGGGAAAACTGTTTTTT,CASVPVEQGEGKLFF
TRBJ1-1,TRBD1,NA,TRBV6-1,TGTGCCAGCAGTCCGGGACAGGTGAACACTGAAGCTTTCTTT,CASSPGQVNTEAFF
TRBJ1-1,NA,NA,TRBV11-2,TGTGCCAGCAGCTTTGGACAGTTCAACACTGAAGCTTTCTTT,CASSFGQFNTEAFF
TRBJ2-7,TRBD2,NA,TRBV7-2,TGTGCCAGCAGCCCAGGGACTAGCGGGGGACACTACGAGCAGTACTTC,CASSPGTSGGHYEQYF
TRBJ2-1,NA,NA,TRBV2,TGTGCCAGCAGTGACCAGTACAATGAGCAGTTCTTC,CASSDQYNEQFF
TRBJ2-3,TRBD2,NA,TRBV27,TGTGCCAGCAGTTTCTCACCCTACTCTGGGGGAGGGATCACAGATACGCAGTATTTT,CASSFSPYSGGGITDTQYF
TRBJ2-2,NA,NA,TRBV10-1,TGCGCCAGTCAACGGGGGAATTCGAACACCGGGGAGCTGTTTTTT,CASQRGNSNTGELFF
TRBJ2-4,NA,few,TRBV5-6,TGTGCCAGCAGCTTGGAGGCAGGGATTGCCAAAAACATTCAGTACTTC,CASSLEAGIAKNIQYF
TRBJ2-2,TRBD1,NA,TRBV5-5,TGTGCCAGCCACATCCCAGGACAGGGAACCGGGGAGCTGTTTTTT,CASHIPGQGTGELFF
TRBJ1-5,TRBD1,NA,TRBV9,TGTGCCAGCAGCTTAACAGGGGGCGGAATACAGCCCCAGCATTTT,CASSLTGGGIQPQHF
TRBJ2-1,NA,few,TRBV11-3,TGTGCCAGCAGCGCCGTTACAGGGACTGAGCAGTTCTTC,CASSAVTGTEQFF
TRBJ1-2,NA,NA,TRBV7-9,TGTGCCAGCAGCTTAGGACAGAACTATGGCTACACCTTC,CASSLGQNYGYTF
TRBJ2-3,TRBD2,few,TRBV6-6,TGTGCCAGCAGTTACTCTAGCGGGGGGGCCTTGGATACGCAGTATTTT,CASSYSSGGALDTQYF
TRBJ2-1,TRBD2,NA,TRBV29-1,TGCAGCGGCGTTCTAGCGGGAGTGCTATACAATGAGCAGTTCTTC,CSGVLAGVLYNEQFF